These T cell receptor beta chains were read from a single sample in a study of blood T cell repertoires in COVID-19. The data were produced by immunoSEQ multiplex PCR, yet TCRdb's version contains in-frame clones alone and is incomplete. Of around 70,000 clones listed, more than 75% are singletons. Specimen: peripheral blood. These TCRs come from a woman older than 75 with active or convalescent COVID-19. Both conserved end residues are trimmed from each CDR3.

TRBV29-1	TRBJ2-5	SVRELPGNGWQETQY
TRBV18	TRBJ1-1	ASSPLSSFQRRKSEAF
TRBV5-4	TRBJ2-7	ASSLGIQDYEQY
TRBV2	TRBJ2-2	ASSGRQGNTGELF
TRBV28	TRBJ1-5	ASREQGINQPQH
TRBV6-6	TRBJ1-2	ASSYSGQVYGYT
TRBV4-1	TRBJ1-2	ASSQVPGGTHYGYT
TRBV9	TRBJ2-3	ASSFGGTDTQY
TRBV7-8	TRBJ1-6	ASYGGSPYNSPLH
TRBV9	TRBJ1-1	ASSVTGNTEAF
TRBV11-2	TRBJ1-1	ASSPGLLNTEAF
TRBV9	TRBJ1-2	ASSSSLRALTIYT
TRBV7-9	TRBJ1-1	ASSLGQPTEAF
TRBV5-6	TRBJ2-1	ASSLAKQGYNEQF
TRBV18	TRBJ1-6	ASSPPGTGFSPLH
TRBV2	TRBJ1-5	ASTGGLGSNQPQH
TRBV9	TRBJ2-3	ASSVAARRGGGTDTQY
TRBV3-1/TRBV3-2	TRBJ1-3	ASSQGNRVTAGNTIY
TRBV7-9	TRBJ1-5	ASSLGTHQPQH
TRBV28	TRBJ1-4	ASSPGGVATNEKLF
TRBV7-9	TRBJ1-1	ASGRDRGRLGTEAF
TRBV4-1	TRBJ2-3	ASSQSLPTSRIRAGADTQY
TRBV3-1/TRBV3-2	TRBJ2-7	ASSQLLAGGPEQY
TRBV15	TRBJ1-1	ATSSPRRQGGTEAF
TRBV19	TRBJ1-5	ASKANQPQH
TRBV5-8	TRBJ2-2	ASSPRDYQRQGELF
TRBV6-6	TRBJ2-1	ASSSTSGKRTEQF
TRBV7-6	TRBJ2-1	ASSSFHGVGNEQF
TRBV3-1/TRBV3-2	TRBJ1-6	ASSRGGGAGGGSPLH
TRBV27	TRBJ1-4	ASSRGWGTTEKLF
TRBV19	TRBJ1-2	ASSIARRGQVGYT
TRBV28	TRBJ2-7	ASSFQRQYEQY
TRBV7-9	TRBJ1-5	ASSLSPGRGQPQH
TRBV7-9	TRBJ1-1	ASSLESGTEAF
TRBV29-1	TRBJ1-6	SVRTGGNSPLH
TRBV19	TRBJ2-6	ASIQNSGANVLT
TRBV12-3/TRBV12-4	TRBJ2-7	ASSLSYPDEQY
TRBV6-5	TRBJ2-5	ASKNWGGAETQY
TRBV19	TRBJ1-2	ATGDYGYT